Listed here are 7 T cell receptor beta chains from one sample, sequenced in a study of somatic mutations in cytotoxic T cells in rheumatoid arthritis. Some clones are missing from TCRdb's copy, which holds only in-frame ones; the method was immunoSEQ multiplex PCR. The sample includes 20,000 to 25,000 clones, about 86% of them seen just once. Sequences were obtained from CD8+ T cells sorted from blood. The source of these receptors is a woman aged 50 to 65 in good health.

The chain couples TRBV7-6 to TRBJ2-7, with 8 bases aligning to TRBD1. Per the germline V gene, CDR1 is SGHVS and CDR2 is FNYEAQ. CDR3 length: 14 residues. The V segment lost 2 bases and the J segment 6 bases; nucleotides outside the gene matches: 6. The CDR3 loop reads CASSLTGQGREQYF. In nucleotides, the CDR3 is TGTGCCAGCAGCTTAACAGGACAGGGCCGCGAGCAGTACTTC.

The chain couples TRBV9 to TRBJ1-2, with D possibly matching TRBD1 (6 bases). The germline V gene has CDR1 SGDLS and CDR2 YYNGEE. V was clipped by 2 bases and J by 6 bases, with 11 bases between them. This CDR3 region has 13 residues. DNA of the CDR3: TGTGCCAGCAGCGTCGAGGGGGGAGATGGCTACACCTTC. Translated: CASSVEGGDGYTF.

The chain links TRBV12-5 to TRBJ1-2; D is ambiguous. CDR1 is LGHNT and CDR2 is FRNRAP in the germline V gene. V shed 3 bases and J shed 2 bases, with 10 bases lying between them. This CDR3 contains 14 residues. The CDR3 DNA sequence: TGTGCTAGTGGTTTCGACGCCTTAAACTATGGCTACACCTTC. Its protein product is CASGFDALNYGYTF.

CDR3 in DNA: TGTGCCAGCAGCGTAGGACCGGACAGGGGGTTCGGAGAGACCCAGTACTTC. Translating it yields CASSVGPDRGFGETQYF. The chain joins TRBV9 to TRBJ2-5; 10 nucleotides match TRBD1. Per the germline V gene, CDR1 is SGDLS and CDR2 is YYNGEE. The length of the CDR3 is 17 residues. The V segment lost 0 bases and the J segment 4 bases; nucleotides outside the gene matches: 9.

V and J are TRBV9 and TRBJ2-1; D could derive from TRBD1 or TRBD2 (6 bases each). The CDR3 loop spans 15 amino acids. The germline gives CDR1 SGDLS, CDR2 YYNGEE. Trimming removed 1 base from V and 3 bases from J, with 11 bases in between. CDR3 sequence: CASSVYEGGYNEQFF. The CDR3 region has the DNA TGTGCCAGCAGCGTATATGAGGGGGGCTACAATGAGCAGTTCTTC.

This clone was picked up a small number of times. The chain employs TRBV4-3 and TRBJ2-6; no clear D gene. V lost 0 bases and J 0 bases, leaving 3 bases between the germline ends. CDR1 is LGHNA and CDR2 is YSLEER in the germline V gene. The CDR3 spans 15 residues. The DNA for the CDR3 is TGCGCCAGCAGCCAAGAGGGCTCTGGGGCCAACGTCCTGACTTTC. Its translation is CASSQEGSGANVLTF.

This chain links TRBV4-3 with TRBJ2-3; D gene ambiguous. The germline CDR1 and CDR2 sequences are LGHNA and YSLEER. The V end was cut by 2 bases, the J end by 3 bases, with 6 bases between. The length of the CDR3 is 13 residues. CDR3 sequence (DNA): TGCGCCAGCAGCCAACTACGAACAGATACGCAGTATTTT. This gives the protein CASSQLRTDTQYF.